These 14 T cell receptor beta chains share one sample of origin, sequenced in a study of blood T cell repertoires in COVID-19. Sequencing was performed with immunoSEQ multiplex PCR; in TCRdb, only in-frame clones are kept and a portion is missing. The table lists 250,000 to 350,000 clones, 86% of them singletons. Sequencing was performed on peripheral blood. The receptor set was obtained from a woman aged 70 to 79 with COVID-19, enrolled during active disease.

V and J are TRBV23-1 and TRBJ2-6, with D possibly matching TRBD1 (6 bases). TRBV23-1 qualifies as an ORF whose function is uncertain. The CDR3 spans 15 residues. V lost 8 bases and J 0 bases, leaving 11 bases between the germline ends. This chain's CDR3 is CASAARGSGANVLTF. CDR3 bases: TGCGCCAGCGCTGCCAGGGGCTCTGGGGCCAACGTCCTGACTTTC.

The chain employs TRBV27 and TRBJ1-2, with D perhaps matching TRBD1 (6 bases). This CDR3 contains 15 residues. Germline V gene lookup returns CDR1 MNHEY and CDR2 SMNVEV (reference sequence). The V gene lost 5 bases and the J gene lost 0 bases, with 13 bases spanning the gap. The CDR3 region has the DNA TGTGCCAGCAGTCCCACACCAGGGGCTAACTATGGCTACACCTTC. Its translation: CASSPTPGANYGYTF.

V gene TRBV11-2 combines with J gene TRBJ2-5, with 7 bases matching TRBD2. The V gene's germline CDR1 is SGHAT and CDR2 FQNNGV. There are 15 residues in the CDR3. Trimming removed 1 base from V and 2 bases from J; junction bases left unmatched: 4. CDR3 residues: CASSLGWGGQETQYF. In DNA, the CDR3 is TGTGCCAGCAGCTTAGGTTGGGGAGGGCAAGAGACCCAGTACTTC.

The chain links TRBV7-2 to TRBJ2-1; 8 bases are a match to TRBD2. CDR3 length: 19 residues. Looked up from germline, CDR1 is SGHTA and CDR2 is FQGNSA. J lost 0 bases, V lost 3 bases, and 13 bases had no gene match. DNA for the CDR3: TGTGCCAGCAGCTTCAGCTCCGCGGGGGGTCCTACCTCCTACAATGAGCAGTTCTTC. This sequence encodes CASSFSSAGGPTSYNEQFF.

This chain joins TRBV19 and TRBJ1-1; possible D gene TRBD1, 5 bases. CDR3 length: 13 residues. Trimming removed 8 bases at V and 4 bases at J, with 14 bases between. Looked up from germline, CDR1 is LNHDA and CDR2 is SQIVND (reference sequence). The CDR3 reads CASRERGLTEAFF. CDR3 coding DNA: TGTGCCAGTCGCGAAAGGGGCCTCACTGAAGCTTTCTTT.

The chain combines TRBV11-2 with TRBJ2-1, with TRBD1 identical over 9 bases. V dropped 5 bases and J dropped 4; count of bases not matched to a gene: 9. This CDR3 is built from 16 residues. Per germline, CDR1 SGHAT and CDR2 FQNNGV. In nucleotides, the CDR3 is TGTGCCAGCAGCCGTTTCCGGGACAGGGTTTACAATGAGCAGTTCTTC. Protein sequence: CASSRFRDRVYNEQFF.

This sequence joins TRBV9 and TRBJ1-1; D unclear. Looked up from germline, CDR1 is SGDLS and CDR2 is YYNGEE. V lost 2 bases to trimming and J lost 3 bases, with 11 bases between them. The CDR3 runs 14 residues. CDR3 DNA sequence: TGTGCCAGCAGCGTCGGGGTTTCGGACACTGAAGCTTTCTTT. This codes for CASSVGVSDTEAFF.

The chain links TRBV5-6 to TRBJ2-7; the D gene is possibly TRBD2 (5 bases). Trimming cost V 4 bases and J 4 bases, with 18 bases left between them. The CDR3 sequence is 15 residues long. Looked up from germline, CDR1 is SGHDT and CDR2 is YYEEEE. DNA of the CDR3: TGTGCCAGCAGCCTCGCGGGTGGCGGACGATACGAGCAGTACTTC. This sequence encodes CASSLAGGGRYEQYF.

The V gene is TRBV5-6, the J gene TRBJ2-3; 8 bases match TRBD2. The length of the CDR3 is 17 residues. CDR1 and CDR2 from the germline V gene are SGHDT and YYEEEE. J was trimmed by 2 bases and V by 4 bases; bases with no gene match: 12. The CDR3 DNA sequence: TGTGCCAGCAGCCTTCCGGGACTAGATCCTTCCACAGATACGCAGTATTTT. Amino acids: CASSLPGLDPSTDTQYF.

The CDR3 nucleotides read TGTGCCAGCAGTAACTCAGCCCCCGGCAGGGCGGGATGGGCCGGGGAGCTGTTTTTT. Translating gives CASSNSAPGRAGWAGELFF. The chain joins TRBV2 to TRBJ2-2, with a weak D call TRBD2 (6 bases). CDR1 is SNHLY, CDR2 FYNNEI, per germline. The ends were cut back, 5 bases at V and 6 bases at J, with 28 bases in the middle. The CDR3 has 19 amino acids.

The rearrangement joins TRBV28 to TRBJ1-2, with TRBD1 identical over 7 bases. The trim removed 11 bases at V and 5 bases at J, leaving 11 bases unmatched. Germline-derived CDR1 and CDR2 are MDHEN and SYDVKM. This CDR3 has 13 amino acids. CDR3 nucleotides: TGTGCCGTCCGAGAAGGGGGCGGTTATGGCTACACCTTC. It specifies CAVREGGGYGYTF.

The V gene is TRBV20-1, the J gene TRBJ1-1; no clear D gene. This CDR3 is 10 amino acids long. Germline loops: CDR1 DFQATT, CDR2 SNEGSKA (reference sequence). V lost 6 bases and J lost 7, with 9 bases in between. CDR3 region: CSAGSLEAFF. CDR3 in DNA: TGCAGTGCGGGCAGTCTTGAAGCTTTCTTT.

As DNA, the CDR3 is TGCGCCAGCAGCCAGATGACGGGACTAGCGGGGAATGAGCAGTTCTTC. Its protein is CASSQMTGLAGNEQFF. V usage is TRBV4-3 and J usage is TRBJ2-1; 13 nucleotides align to TRBD2. Germline trimming cut 3 bases from V and 7 bases from J; bases unmatched to any gene: 6. This CDR3 contains 16 residues. CDR1 is LGHNA, CDR2 YSLEER, per germline.

The chain has TRBV6-6 and TRBJ1-1, with a tentative D call TRBD1 (5 bases). The germline V gene encodes CDR1 MNHNY and CDR2 SVGAGI (reference sequence). V was pared by 11 bases and J by 7 bases, with 14 bases between. This CDR3 is 11 amino acids long. The CDR3 DNA follows: TGTGCCGGAGGCAGGGAGGGTGAAGCTTTCTTT. This sequence encodes CAGGREGEAFF.